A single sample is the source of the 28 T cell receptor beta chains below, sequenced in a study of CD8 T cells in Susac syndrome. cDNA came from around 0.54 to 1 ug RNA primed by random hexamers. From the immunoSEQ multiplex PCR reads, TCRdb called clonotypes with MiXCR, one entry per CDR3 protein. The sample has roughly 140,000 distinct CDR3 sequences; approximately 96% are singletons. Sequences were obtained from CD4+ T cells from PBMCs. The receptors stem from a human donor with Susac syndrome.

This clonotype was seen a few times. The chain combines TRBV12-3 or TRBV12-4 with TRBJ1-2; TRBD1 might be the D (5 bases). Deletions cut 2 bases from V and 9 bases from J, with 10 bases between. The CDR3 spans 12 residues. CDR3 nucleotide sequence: TGTGCCAGCAGTTTATATCCAGGGAGCTACACCTTC. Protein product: CASSLYPGSYTF.

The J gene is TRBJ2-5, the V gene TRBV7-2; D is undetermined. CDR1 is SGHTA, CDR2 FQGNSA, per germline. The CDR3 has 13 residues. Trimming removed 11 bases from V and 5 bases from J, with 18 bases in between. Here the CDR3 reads CAVADEVGETQYF. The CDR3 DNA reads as TGTGCCGTCGCCGACGAGGTGGGGGAGACCCAGTACTTC.

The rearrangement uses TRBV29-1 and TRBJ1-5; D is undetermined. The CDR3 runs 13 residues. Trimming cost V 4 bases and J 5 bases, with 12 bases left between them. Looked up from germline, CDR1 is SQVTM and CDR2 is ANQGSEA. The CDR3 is CSVVLGFDQPQHF. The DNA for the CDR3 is TGCAGCGTTGTTTTGGGTTTTGATCAGCCCCAGCATTTT.

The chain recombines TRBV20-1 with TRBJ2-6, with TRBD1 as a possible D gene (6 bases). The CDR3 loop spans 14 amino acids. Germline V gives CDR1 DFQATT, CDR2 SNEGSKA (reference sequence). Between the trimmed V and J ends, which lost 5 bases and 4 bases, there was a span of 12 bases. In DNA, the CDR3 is TGCAGTGCTGACAGGTCCTCCGGGGCCAACGTCCTGACTTTC. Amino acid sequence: CSADRSSGANVLTF.

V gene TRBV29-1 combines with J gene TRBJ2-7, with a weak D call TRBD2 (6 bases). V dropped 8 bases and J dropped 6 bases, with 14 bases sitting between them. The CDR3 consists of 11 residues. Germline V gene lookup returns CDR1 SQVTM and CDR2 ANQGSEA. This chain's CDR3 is CSTRRGGEQYF. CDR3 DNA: TGCAGCACCAGAAGGGGAGGCGAGCAGTACTTC.

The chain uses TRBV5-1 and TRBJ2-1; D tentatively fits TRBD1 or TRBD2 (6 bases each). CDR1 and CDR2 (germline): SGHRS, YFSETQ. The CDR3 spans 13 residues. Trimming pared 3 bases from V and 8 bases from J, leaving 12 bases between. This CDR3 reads CASSYAGGDEQFF. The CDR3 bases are TGCGCCAGCAGCTACGCCGGGGGCGATGAGCAGTTCTTC. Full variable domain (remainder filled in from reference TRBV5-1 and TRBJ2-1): KAGVTQTPRYLIKTRGQQVTLSCSPISGHRSVSWYQQTPGQGLQFLFEYFSETQRNKGNFPGRFSGRQFSNSRSEMNVSTLELGDSALYLCASSYAGGDEQFFGPGTRLTVL.

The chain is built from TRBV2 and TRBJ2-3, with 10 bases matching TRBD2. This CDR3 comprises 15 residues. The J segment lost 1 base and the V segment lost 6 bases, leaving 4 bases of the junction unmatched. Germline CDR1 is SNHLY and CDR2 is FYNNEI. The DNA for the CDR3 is TGTGCCAGCAGCAAGCTAGCGGGGGGCACAGATACGCAGTATTTT. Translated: CASSKLAGGTDTQYF.

The CDR3, as DNA: TGCGCCAGCAGCCCCCGACAGGATCCTCAGCCCCAGCATTTT. It codes for CASSPRQDPQPQHF. This chain links TRBV4-1 with TRBJ1-5; tentative D call: TRBD1 (6 bases). The V gene's germline CDR1 is MGHRA and CDR2 YSYEKL. V lost 4 bases to trimming and J lost 6 bases, with 13 bases between them. This CDR3 region has 14 residues.

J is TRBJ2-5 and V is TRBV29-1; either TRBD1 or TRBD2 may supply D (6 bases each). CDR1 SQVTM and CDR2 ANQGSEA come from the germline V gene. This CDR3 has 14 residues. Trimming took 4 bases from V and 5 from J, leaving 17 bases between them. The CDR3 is CSVGGASAVETQYF. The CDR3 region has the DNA TGCAGCGTTGGGGGGGCTAGCGCGGTGGAGACCCAGTACTTC.

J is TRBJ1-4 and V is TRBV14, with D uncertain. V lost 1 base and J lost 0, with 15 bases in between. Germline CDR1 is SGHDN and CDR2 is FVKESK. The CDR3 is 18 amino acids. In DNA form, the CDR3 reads TGTGCCAGCAGCCAAGTATGGGTACCGAGGGCAACTAATGAAAAACTGTTTTTT. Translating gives CASSQVWVPRATNEKLFF. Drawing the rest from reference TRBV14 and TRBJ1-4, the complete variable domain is EAGVTQFPSHSVIEKGQTVTLRCDPISGHDNLYWYRRVMGKEIKFLLHFVKESKQDESGMPNNRFLAERTGGTYSTLKVQPAELEDSGVYFCASSQVWVPRATNEKLFFGSGTQLSVL.

The CDR3 sequence is CASSFPPSQQFF. The CDR3 DNA follows: TGTGCCAGCAGTTTCCCCCCCAGTCAGCAGTTCTTC. The chain is built from TRBV12-3 or TRBV12-4 and TRBJ2-1; D is undetermined. The CDR3 spans 12 residues. Trimming stripped 3 bases from V and 11 bases from J, with 11 bases between.

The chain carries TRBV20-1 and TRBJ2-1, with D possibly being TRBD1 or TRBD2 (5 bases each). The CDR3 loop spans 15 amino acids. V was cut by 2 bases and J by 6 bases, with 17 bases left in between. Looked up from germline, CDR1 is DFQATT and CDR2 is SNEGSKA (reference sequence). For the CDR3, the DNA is TGCAGTGCTAGATATGGGACGAGGCGGTCCAATGAGCAGTTCTTC. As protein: CSARYGTRRSNEQFF.

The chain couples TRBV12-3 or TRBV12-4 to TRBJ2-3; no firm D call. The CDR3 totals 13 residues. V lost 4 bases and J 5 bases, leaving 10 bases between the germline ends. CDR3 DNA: TGTGCCAGCAGTTCACGACTGGGAGATACGCAGTATTTT. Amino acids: CASSSRLGDTQYF.

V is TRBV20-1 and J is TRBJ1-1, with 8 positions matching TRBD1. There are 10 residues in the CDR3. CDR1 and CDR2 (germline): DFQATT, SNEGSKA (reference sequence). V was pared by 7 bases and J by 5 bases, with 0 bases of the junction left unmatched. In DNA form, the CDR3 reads TGCAGTGGGACAGGGACTGAAGCTTTCTTT. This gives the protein CSGTGTEAFF.

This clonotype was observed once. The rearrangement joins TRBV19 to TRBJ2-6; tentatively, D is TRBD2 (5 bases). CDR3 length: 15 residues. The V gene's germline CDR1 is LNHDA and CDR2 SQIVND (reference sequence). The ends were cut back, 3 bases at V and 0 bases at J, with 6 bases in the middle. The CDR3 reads CASSIEGSGANVLTF. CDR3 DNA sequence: TGTGCCAGTAGTATTGAGGGCTCTGGGGCCAACGTCCTGACTTTC.

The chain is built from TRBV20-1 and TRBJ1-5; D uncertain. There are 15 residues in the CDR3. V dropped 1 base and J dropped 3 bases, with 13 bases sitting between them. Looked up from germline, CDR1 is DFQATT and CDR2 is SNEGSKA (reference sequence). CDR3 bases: TGCAGTGCTAGAGTGCAGTTTGGCAACAATCAGCCCCAGCATTTT. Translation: CSARVQFGNNQPQHF.

The CDR3 is CSARVAVSAYGYTF. The CDR3 region has the DNA TGCAGTGCTAGAGTCGCAGTTTCCGCCTATGGCTACACCTTC. The chain links TRBV20-1 to TRBJ1-2; no firm D call. The CDR3 spans 14 residues. Per the germline V gene, CDR1 is DFQATT and CDR2 is SNEGSKA (reference sequence). The V end lost 1 base, the J end lost 4 bases, and 13 bases lay between the germline ends.

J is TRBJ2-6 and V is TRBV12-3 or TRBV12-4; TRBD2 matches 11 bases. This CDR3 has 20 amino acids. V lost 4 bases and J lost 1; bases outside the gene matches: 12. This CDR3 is CASSSLTWGTSGSGANVLTF. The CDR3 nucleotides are TGTGCCAGCAGTTCCCTTACTTGGGGGACTAGCGGATCTGGGGCCAACGTCCTGACTTTC.

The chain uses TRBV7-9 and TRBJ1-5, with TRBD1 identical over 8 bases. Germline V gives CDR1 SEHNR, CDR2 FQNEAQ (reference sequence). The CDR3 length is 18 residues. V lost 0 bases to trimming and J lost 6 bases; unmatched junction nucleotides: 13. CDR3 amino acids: CASSLAPPGTGRSQPQHF. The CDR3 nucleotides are TGTGCCAGCAGCTTAGCCCCACCCGGGACAGGACGTTCTCAGCCCCAGCATTTT.

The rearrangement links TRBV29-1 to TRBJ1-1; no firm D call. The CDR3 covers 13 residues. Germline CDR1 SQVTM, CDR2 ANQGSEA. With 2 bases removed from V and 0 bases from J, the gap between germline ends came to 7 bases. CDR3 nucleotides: TGCAGCGTTGAACAGTCCATGAACACTGAAGCTTTCTTT. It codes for CSVEQSMNTEAFF.

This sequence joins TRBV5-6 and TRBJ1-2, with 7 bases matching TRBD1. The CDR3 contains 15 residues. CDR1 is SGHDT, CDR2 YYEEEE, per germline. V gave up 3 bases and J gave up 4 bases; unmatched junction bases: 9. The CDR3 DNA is TGTGCCAGCAGCTACCCCCAGGGGGGGGTCTATGGCTACACCTTC. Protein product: CASSYPQGGVYGYTF. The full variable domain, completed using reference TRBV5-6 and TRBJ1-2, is DAGVTQSPTHLIKTRGQQVTLRCSPKSGHDTVSWYQQALGQGPQFIFQYYEEEERQRGNFPDRFSGHQFPNYSSELNVNALLLGDSALYLCASSYPQGGVYGYTFGSGTRLTVV.

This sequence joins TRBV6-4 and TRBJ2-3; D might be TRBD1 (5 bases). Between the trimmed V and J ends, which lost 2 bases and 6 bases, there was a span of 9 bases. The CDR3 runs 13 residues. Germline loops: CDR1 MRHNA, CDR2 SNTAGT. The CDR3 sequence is CASSDRGGDTQYF. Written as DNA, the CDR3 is TGTGCCAGCAGTGACAGGGGTGGGGATACGCAGTATTTT.

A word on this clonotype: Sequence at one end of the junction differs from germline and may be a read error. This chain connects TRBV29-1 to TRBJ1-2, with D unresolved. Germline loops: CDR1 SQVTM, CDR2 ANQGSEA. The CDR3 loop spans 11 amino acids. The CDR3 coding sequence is TGCAGCGTCGAAGCTAACTATGGCTACACCTTC. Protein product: CSVEANYGYTF.

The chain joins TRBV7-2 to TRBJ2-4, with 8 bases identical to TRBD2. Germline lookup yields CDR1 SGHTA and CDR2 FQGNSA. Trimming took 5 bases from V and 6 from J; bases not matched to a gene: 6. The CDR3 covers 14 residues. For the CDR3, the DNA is TGTGCCAGCAGCCCAGCGGGGGCCTCAAACATTCAGTACTTC. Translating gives CASSPAGASNIQYF.

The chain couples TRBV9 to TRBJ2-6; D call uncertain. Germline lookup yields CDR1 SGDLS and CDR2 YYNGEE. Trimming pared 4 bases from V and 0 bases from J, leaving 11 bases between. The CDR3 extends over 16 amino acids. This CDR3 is CASSLTFSSGANVLTF. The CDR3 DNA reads TGTGCCAGCAGCCTCACCTTTAGCTCTGGGGCCAACGTCCTGACTTTC.

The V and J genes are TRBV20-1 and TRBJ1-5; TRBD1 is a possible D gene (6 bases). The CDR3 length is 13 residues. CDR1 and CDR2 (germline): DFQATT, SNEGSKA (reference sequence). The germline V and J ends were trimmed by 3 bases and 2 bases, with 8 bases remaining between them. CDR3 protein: CSASRGGNQPQHF. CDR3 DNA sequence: TGCAGTGCTAGCAGGGGTGGCAATCAGCCCCAGCATTTT.

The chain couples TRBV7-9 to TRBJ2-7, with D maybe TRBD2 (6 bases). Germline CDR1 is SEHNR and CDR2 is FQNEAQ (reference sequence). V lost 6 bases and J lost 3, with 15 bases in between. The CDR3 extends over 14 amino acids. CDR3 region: CASSRGTGVYEQYF. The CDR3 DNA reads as TGTGCCAGCAGTCGAGGGACGGGGGTCTACGAGCAGTACTTC. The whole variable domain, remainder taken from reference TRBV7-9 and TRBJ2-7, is DTGVSQNPRHKITKRGQNVTFRCDPISEHNRLYWYRQTLGQGPEFLTYFQNEAQLEKSRLLSDRFSAERPKGSFSTLEIQRTEQGDSAMYLCASSRGTGVYEQYFGPGTRLTVT.

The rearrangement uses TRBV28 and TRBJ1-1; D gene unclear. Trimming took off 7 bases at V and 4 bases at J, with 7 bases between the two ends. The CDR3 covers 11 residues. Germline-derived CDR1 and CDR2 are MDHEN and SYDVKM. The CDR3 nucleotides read TGTGCCAGCATAGCCAGCACTGAAGCTTTCTTT. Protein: CASIASTEAFF.